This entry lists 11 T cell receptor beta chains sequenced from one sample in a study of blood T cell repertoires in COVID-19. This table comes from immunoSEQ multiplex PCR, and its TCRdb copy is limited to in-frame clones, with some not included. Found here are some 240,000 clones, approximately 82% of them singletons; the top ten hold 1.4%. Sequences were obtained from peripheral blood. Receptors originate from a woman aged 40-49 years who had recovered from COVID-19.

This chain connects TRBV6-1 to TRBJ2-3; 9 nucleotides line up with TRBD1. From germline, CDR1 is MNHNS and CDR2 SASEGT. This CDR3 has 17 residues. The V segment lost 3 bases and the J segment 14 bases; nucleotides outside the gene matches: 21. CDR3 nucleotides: TGTGCCAGCAGTGACCTTCCCAGAAGTAGTGTACAGGGGGCGCGGTATTTT. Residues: CASSDLPRSSVQGARYF.

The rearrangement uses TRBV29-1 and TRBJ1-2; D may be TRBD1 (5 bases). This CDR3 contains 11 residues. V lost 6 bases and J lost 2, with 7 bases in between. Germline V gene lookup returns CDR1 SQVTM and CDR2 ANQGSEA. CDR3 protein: CSVTGNYGYTF. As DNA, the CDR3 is TGCAGCGTCACAGGCAACTATGGCTACACCTTC.

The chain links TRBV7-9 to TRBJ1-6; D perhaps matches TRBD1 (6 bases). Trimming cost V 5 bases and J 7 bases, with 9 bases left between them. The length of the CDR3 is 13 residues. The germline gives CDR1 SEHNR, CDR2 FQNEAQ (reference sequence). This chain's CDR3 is CASSLDRNSPLHF. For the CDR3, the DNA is TGTGCCAGCAGCCTGGACAGAAATTCACCCCTCCACTTT.

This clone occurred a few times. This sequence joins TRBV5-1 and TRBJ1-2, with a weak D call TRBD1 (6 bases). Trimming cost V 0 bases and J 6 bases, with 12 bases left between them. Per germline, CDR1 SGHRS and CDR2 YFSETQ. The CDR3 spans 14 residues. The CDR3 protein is CASSLATGMDGYTF. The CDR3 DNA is TGCGCCAGCAGCTTGGCTACAGGGATGGATGGCTACACCTTC. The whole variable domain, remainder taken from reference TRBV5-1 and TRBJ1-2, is KAGVTQTPRYLIKTRGQQVTLSCSPISGHRSVSWYQQTPGQGLQFLFEYFSETQRNKGNFPGRFSGRQFSNSRSEMNVSTLELGDSALYLCASSLATGMDGYTFGSGTRLTVV.

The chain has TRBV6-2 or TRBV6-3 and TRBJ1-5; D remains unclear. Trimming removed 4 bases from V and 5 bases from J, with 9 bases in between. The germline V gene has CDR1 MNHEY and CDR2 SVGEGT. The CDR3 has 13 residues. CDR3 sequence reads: CASSFGLYQPQHF. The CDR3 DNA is TGTGCCAGCAGTTTTGGCCTTTATCAGCCCCAGCATTTT.

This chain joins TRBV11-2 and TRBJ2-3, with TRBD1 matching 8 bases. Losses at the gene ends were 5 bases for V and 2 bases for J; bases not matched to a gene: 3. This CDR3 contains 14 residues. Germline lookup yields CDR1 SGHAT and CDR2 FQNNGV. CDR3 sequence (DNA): TGTGCCAGCAGCCGGACAGGGAACACAGATACGCAGTATTTT. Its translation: CASSRTGNTDTQYF. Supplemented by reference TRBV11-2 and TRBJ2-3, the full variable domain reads EAGVAQSPRYKIIEKRQSVAFWCNPISGHATLYWYQQILGQGPKLLIQFQNNGVVDDSQLPKDRFSAERLKGVDSTLKIQPAKLEDSAVYLCASSRTGNTDTQYFGPGTRLTVL.

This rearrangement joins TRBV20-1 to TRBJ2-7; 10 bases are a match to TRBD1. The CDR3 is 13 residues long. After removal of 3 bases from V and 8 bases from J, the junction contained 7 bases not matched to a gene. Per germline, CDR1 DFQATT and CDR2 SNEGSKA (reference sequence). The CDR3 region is CSASVTGQGKQYF. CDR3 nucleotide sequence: TGCAGTGCTAGTGTTACGGGACAGGGGAAGCAGTACTTC.

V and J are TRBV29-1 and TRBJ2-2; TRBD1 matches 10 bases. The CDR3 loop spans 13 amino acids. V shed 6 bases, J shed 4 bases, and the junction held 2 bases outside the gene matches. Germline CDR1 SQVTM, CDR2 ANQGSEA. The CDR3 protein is CSVRTGGTGELFF. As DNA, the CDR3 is TGCAGCGTACGGACAGGGGGCACCGGGGAGCTGTTTTTT.

CDR3 region: CASSAGDSHYGYTF. CDR3 DNA sequence: TGTGCCAGCAGCGCCGGGGACAGTCACTATGGCTACACCTTC. J is TRBJ1-2 and V is TRBV9; 7 bases align to TRBD1. The CDR3 runs to 14 residues. The germline V gene has CDR1 SGDLS and CDR2 YYNGEE. V lost 3 bases, J lost 3 bases, and 5 bases stayed unmatched.

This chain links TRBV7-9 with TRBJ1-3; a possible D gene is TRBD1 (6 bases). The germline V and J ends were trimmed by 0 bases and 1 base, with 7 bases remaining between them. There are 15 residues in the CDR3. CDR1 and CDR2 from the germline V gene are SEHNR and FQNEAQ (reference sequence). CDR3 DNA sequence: TGTGCCAGCAGCTTAGCTACAGGGTCTGGAAACACCATATATTTT. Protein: CASSLATGSGNTIYF. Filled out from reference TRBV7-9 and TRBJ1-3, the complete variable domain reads DTGVSQNPRHKITKRGQNVTFRCDPISEHNRLYWYRQTLGQGPEFLTYFQNEAQLEKSRLLSDRFSAERPKGSFSTLEIQRTEQGDSAMYLCASSLATGSGNTIYFGEGSWLTVV.

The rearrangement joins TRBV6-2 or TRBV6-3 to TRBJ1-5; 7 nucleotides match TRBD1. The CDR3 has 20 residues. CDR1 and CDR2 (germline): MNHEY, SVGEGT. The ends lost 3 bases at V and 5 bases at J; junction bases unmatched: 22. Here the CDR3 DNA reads TGTGCCAGCAGTTATCCGGGACAGAAGAAAGGGGAAGATAAATATCAGCCCCAGCATTTT. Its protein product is CASSYPGQKKGEDKYQPQHF.